This T cell receptor beta chain stems from a study of T cells in Graves' hyperthyroidism and ophthalmopathy. This clonotype was detected a few times. The CDR3 totals 14 residues. Between the trimmed V and J ends, which lost 1 base and 5 bases, there was a span of 10 bases. In germline, CDR1 is MGHDK, CDR2 SYGVNS. From RNA transcripts, TCR beta CDR3 regions were amplified. The HTBI primer set drove a first-round RT-PCR of the TCR CDR3. TCRdb re-analysed the multiplex PCR reads in MiXCR, keeping a single row per CDR3 protein. The sample records 650,000 to 700,000 distinct CDR3 sequences, about 18% being singletons.

The chain joins TRBV25-1 to TRBJ2-3; D could derive from TRBD1 or TRBD2 (5 bases each). This receptor was identified in a man aged 50-59 years with Graves' hyperthyroidism. The sequencing input was blood. The CDR3 is CASSESGAGDTQYF. In DNA, the CDR3 is TGTGCCAGCAGTGAATCCGGGGCCGGAGATACGCAGTATTTT. The complete variable domain, with remaining parts taken from reference TRBV25-1 and TRBJ2-3, reads EADIYQTPRYLVIGTGKKITLECSQTMGHDKMYWYQQDPGMELHLIHYSYGVNSTEKGDLSSESTVSRIRTEHFPLTLESARPSHTSQYLCASSESGAGDTQYFGPGTRLTVL.